This record looks at one T cell receptor beta chain sequence and its context. Its antigen is undetermined. The data are from a study of T cell responses to AZD1222 COVID-19 vaccine. Measured with immunoSEQ multiplex PCR; TCRdb has only the in-frame clones, and not every one. The sample consists of 90,000 to 150,000 clones, about 85% of them appearing once. The length of the CDR3 is 14 residues. The germline CDR1 and CDR2 sequences are MRHNA and SNTAGT. With 7 bases removed from V and 4 bases from J, the gap between germline ends came to 17 bases. Study observations and caveats: Nearly half of spike-specific TCRs reportedly target variant regions that are unmutated in the B.1.351 and B.1.1.7 variants. The study identified only 6 or 7 AZD1222 recipients as seropositive at baseline.

This sample comprised peripheral blood, obtained on day 0 of AZD1222 vaccination. The source of this sequence is an adult in good health. The chain has TRBV6-4 and TRBJ2-7; D might be TRBD1 (6 bases). CDR3 loop: CASNTRTDSYEQYF. In DNA, the CDR3 is TGTGCCAGCAACACTAGGACAGATAGTTACGAGCAGTACTTC.